These 13 T cell receptor beta chains were all obtained from the same sample, sequenced in a study of blood T cell repertoires in COVID-19. Repertoires were generated with immunoSEQ multiplex PCR, while TCRdb's copy carries only in-frame clones and drops some. The sample has fewer than 450,000 clones; around 90% are singletons. Sequencing was carried out using PBMCs or T cells enriched from blood (not recorded which). These receptors were taken from a man younger than 35 who had recovered from COVID-19.

The chain carries TRBV10-3 and TRBJ2-1; 8 bases are a match to TRBD2. The CDR3 has 19 residues. The junction had 19 bases not matched to a gene; V was cut back by 2 bases and J by 7 bases. Germline-derived CDR1 and CDR2 are ENHRY and SYGVKD. The CDR3 sequence: CAISEDREDTGGLYNEQFF. The CDR3 nucleotides read TGTGCCATCAGTGAGGACCGGGAAGATACGGGAGGGCTTTATAATGAGCAGTTCTTC.

The chain uses TRBV4-1 and TRBJ2-1; 7 bases match TRBD2. V lost 4 bases and J lost 0; bases outside the gene matches: 3. This CDR3 is built from 15 residues. Germline CDR1 reads MGHRA; CDR2 reads YSYEKL. CDR3 residues: CASSLAGSSYNEQFF. CDR3 nucleotides: TGCGCCAGCAGCCTAGCGGGTAGCTCCTACAATGAGCAGTTCTTC.

This clone was picked up one time. At one end the junction does not follow the germline gene, possibly because of a read error. The chain carries TRBV4-1 and TRBJ1-2; no reliable D call. The germline V gene has CDR1 MGHRA and CDR2 YSYEKL. The CDR3 spans 12 residues. The CDR3 reads CASSQGTVAVAF. CDR3 in DNA: TGCGCCAGCAGCCAAGGGACCGTAGCGGTCGCCTTC.

CDR3 sequence: CASSRDSLRDYGYTF. The CDR3 nucleotides are TGTGCCAGCAGCAGGGACTCTCTACGGGACTATGGCTACACCTTC. The chain is built from TRBV11-2 and TRBJ1-2, with a weak D call TRBD1 (5 bases). Germline V gives CDR1 SGHAT, CDR2 FQNNGV. The CDR3 is 15 residues long. V was cut by 5 bases and J by 3 bases, with 16 bases left in between.

CDR3 sequence: CAWTSGAKNIQYF. As DNA, the CDR3 is TGTGCCTGGACTAGCGGAGCCAAAAACATTCAGTACTTC. V is TRBV30 and J is TRBJ2-4, with 7 bases identical to TRBD2. The germline CDR1 and CDR2 sequences are GTSNPN and SVGIG (reference sequence). The CDR3 has 13 amino acids. V was clipped by 4 bases and J by 0 bases; unmatched bases: 0.

CDR3 in DNA: TGTGCCAGCAGGGACTCCCCTAGCTCCTACAATGAGCAGTTCTTC. It is translated as CASRDSPSSYNEQFF. The chain employs TRBV7-3 and TRBJ2-1; maybe TRBD2 (5 bases). Trimming left V 6 bases short and J 0 bases short, with 12 bases between. Germline V gene sequence: CDR1 SGHTA, CDR2 FQGTGA. The CDR3 has 15 amino acids.

This sequence joins TRBV3-1 (or the pseudogene TRBV3-2) and TRBJ1-5; no clear D gene. Germline CDR1 reads LGHDT; CDR2 reads YNNKEL (reference sequence). V was clipped by 3 bases and J by 0 bases, with 12 bases between them. The CDR3 totals 16 residues. This CDR3 is CASSHEQLYSNQPQHF. DNA of the CDR3: TGTGCCAGCAGCCATGAACAGCTTTATAGCAATCAGCCCCAGCATTTT.

The V call is TRBV4-1, the J call TRBJ1-5; D unresolved. CDR3 length: 14 amino acids. Trimming cost V 0 bases and J 2 bases, with 5 bases left between them. Germline-derived CDR1 and CDR2 are MGHRA and YSYEKL. As DNA, the CDR3 is TGCGCCAGCAGCCAAGACGAGGGCAATCAGCCCCAGCATTTT. It encodes CASSQDEGNQPQHF.

The chain joins TRBV19 to TRBJ2-3; tentative D call: TRBD1 (6 bases). The V and J ends lost 6 bases and 2 bases respectively, with 12 bases between them. The CDR3 is 14 amino acids. CDR1 and CDR2 (germline): LNHDA, SQIVND (reference sequence). The CDR3 protein is CASRPKGDTDTQYF. The CDR3 coding sequence is TGTGCCAGTAGACCAAAGGGGGACACAGATACGCAGTATTTT.

This clone was detected once. The CDR3 sequence: CSASLMGGTNEKLFF. CDR3 DNA sequence: TGCAGTGCTAGTCTGATGGGGGGAACTAATGAAAAACTGTTTTTT. The chain is built from TRBV20-1 and TRBJ1-4; perhaps TRBD1 as D (5 bases). The V and J ends lost 3 bases and 1 base respectively, with 12 bases between them. Germline CDR1 and CDR2: DFQATT and SNEGSKA (reference sequence). The CDR3 runs 15 residues.

This sequence joins TRBV9 and TRBJ1-4, with 9 nucleotides matching TRBD1. V gave up 6 bases and J gave up 8 bases; unmatched junction bases: 8. The CDR3 loop spans 14 amino acids. Germline V gives CDR1 SGDLS, CDR2 YYNGEE. In DNA form, the CDR3 reads TGTGCCAGCACCCCAGGACAGGGGAGCGAAAAACTGTTTTTT. Translated: CASTPGQGSEKLFF.

The rearrangement links TRBV28 to TRBJ2-7; TRBD1 matches at 7 bases. Losses at the gene ends were 7 bases for V and 5 bases for J; bases not matched to a gene: 14. The CDR3 runs to 15 residues. Per germline, CDR1 MDHEN and CDR2 SYDVKM. The CDR3 loop reads CASITEGAGANEQYF. In DNA form, the CDR3 reads TGTGCCAGCATTACCGAGGGGGCTGGCGCAAACGAGCAGTACTTC.

The J gene is TRBJ2-3, the V gene TRBV3-1 (or the pseudogene TRBV3-2), with 7 bases lining up with TRBD2. This CDR3 is 16 amino acids long. Germline V gene data show CDR1 as LGHDT and CDR2 as YNNKEL (reference sequence). Unmatched junction bases numbered 8, after V lost 4 bases and J lost 1 base. CDR3 DNA: TGTGCCAGCAGCCCACGTGGGGGGGAACGCACAGATACGCAGTATTTT. Protein product: CASSPRGGERTDTQYF.